This record covers a single T cell receptor beta chain. Its target is unknown. The data stem from a study of T cell responses to AZD1222 COVID-19 vaccine. Libraries were prepared by immunoSEQ multiplex PCR; TCRdb keeps only in-frame clonotypes and omits some of them. The sample includes about 180,000 clones, about 93% seen only once; the top ten take roughly 1.9%. The CDR3 length is 13 residues. V lost 0 bases to trimming and J lost 14 bases, with 11 bases between them. Germline CDR1 and CDR2: LGHNA and YSLEER. Study results and caveats: Baseline seropositivity occurred in only a handful of AZD1222 recipients. Spike-specific TCR breadth and depth rose after two AZD1222 doses. Mostly white British, mostly female donors; authors suggested clonal diversity may be underestimated.

This clonotype was obtained from an adult who received the AZD1222 COVID-19 vaccine. The gene calls are TRBV4-3 and TRBJ1-6; D is unclear. The sequences come from peripheral blood, collected 28 days after the second AZD1222 dose. The CDR3 region is CASSQDARKTLHF. In DNA form, the CDR3 reads TGCGCCAGCAGCCAAGATGCTAGAAAAACCCTCCACTTT.